This entry concerns a single T cell receptor (beta chain). This sample is drawn from a study of cytotoxic CD8 clonotypes in ibrutinib-treated CLL. Produced via immunoSEQ multiplex PCR; TCRdb's table is partial and in-frame only. The data contain a few hundred thousand clones, 67% of them singletons. The CDR3 is made up of 14 amino acids. The germline V gene has CDR1 MDHEN and CDR2 SYDVKM. V shed 5 bases, J shed 8 bases, and the junction held 11 bases outside the gene matches. The sequence was obtained from a human donor with chronic lymphocytic leukemia. Sequenced here: PBMCs, sampled after 36 months of ibrutinib treatment. The V and J genes are TRBV28 and TRBJ1-2, with 7 bases aligning to TRBD1. The CDR3 coding sequence is TGTGCCAGCAGTGGCCGGGACAGCGTCCACGGCTACACCTTC. Translated: CASSGRDSVHGYTF.